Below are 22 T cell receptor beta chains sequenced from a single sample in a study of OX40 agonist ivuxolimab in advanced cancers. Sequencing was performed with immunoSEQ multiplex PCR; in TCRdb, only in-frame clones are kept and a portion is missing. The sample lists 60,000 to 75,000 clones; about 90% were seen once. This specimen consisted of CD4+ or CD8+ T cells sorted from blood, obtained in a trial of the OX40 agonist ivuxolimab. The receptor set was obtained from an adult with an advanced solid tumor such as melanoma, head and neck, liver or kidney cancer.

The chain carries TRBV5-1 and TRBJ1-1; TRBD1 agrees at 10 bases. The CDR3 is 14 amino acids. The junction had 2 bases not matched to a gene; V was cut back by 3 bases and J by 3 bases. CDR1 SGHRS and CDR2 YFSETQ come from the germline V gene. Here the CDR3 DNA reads TGCGCCAGCAGCTCCGGGACAGGGGACACTGAAGCTTTCTTT. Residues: CASSSGTGDTEAFF.

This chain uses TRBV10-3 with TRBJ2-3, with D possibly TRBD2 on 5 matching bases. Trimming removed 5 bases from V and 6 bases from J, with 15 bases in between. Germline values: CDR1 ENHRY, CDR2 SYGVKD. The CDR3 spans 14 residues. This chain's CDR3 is CAISHSATGDTQYF. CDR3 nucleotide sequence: TGTGCCATCAGTCATAGCGCCACTGGCGATACGCAGTATTTT.

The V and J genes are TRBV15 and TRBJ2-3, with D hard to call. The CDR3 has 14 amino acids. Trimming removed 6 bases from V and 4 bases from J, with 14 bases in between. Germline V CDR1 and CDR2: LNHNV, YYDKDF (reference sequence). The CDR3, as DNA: TGTGCCACCAGTCGTCGCGATAGGTCAGATACGCAGTATTTT. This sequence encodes CATSRRDRSDTQYF. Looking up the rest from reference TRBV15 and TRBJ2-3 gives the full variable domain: DAMVIQNPRYQVTQFGKPVTLSCSQTLNHNVMYWYQQKSSQAPKLLFHYYDKDFNNEADTPDNFQSRRPNTSFCFLDIRSPGLGDTAMYLCATSRRDRSDTQYFGPGTRLTVL.

The CDR3 sequence is CSVEDRTGGYNEQFF. CDR3 in DNA: TGCAGCGTTGAAGATAGGACAGGGGGATACAATGAGCAGTTCTTC. The chain couples TRBV29-1 to TRBJ2-1, with 10 bases lining up with TRBD1. The germline gives CDR1 SQVTM, CDR2 ANQGSEA. The CDR3 loop spans 15 amino acids. Losses at the gene ends were 0 bases for V and 4 bases for J; bases not matched to a gene: 3.

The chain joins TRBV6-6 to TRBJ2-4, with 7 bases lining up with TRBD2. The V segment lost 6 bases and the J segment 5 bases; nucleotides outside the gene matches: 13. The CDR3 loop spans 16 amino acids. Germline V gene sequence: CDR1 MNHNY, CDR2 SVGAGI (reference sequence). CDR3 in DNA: TGTGCCAGCAGATGGGTCGGGAGGTTGATTCAAAACATTCAGTACTTC. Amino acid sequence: CASRWVGRLIQNIQYF.

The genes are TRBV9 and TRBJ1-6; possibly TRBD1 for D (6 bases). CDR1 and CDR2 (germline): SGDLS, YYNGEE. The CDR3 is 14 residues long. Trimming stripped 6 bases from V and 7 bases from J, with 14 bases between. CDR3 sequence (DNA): TGTGCCAGCACCAAGGGGGGCCAAAATTCACCCCTCCACTTT. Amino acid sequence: CASTKGGQNSPLHF.

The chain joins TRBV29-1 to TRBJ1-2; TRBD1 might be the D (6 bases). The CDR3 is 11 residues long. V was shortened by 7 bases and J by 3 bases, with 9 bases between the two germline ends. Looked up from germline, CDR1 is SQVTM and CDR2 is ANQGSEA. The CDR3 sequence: CSAGEDYGYTF. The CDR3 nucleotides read TGCAGCGCAGGGGAAGACTATGGCTACACCTTC.

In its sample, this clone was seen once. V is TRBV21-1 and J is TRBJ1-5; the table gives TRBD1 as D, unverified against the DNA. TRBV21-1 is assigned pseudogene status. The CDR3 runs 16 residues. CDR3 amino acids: CASSKNRGYSNQPQHF. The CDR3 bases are TGTGCCAGCAGCAAAAACAGGGGATATAGCAATCAGCCCCAGCATTTT.

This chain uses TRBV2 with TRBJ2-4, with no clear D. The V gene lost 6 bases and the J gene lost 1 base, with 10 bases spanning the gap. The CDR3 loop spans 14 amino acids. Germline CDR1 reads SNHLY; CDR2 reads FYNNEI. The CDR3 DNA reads TGTGCCAGCAGAGAGACATACGCCAAAAACATTCAGTACTTC. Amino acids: CASRETYAKNIQYF.

In DNA form, the CDR3 reads TGTGCCAGCAGCCCCTTCGGATCTCGAGAGCAGTACTTC. Translation gives CASSPFGSREQYF. The chain combines TRBV5-6 with TRBJ2-7; D remains ambiguous. CDR1 is SGHDT, CDR2 YYEEEE, per germline. V was pared by 4 bases and J by 7 bases, with 15 bases between. The CDR3 runs 13 residues.

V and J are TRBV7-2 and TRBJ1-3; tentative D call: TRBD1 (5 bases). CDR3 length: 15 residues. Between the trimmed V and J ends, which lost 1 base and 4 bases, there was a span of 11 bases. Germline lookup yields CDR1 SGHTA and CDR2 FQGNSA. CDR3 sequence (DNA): TGTGCCAGCAGCTTAGTTATGGCAGGGGGAAACACCATATATTTT. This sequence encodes CASSLVMAGGNTIYF.

The CDR3 is CAVRQGLWEKLFF. The CDR3 DNA is TGTGCCGTAAGACAGGGTCTTTGGGAAAAACTGTTTTTT. This chain uses TRBV10-3 with TRBJ1-4, with 7 bases aligning to TRBD1. CDR1 and CDR2 from the germline V gene are ENHRY and SYGVKD. V trimming: 11 bases; J trimming: 8 bases; junction bases outside the gene matches: 11. The CDR3 sequence is 13 residues long.

CDR3 sequence: CASSLVGRGAETQYF. CDR3 nucleotide sequence: TGCGCCAGCAGCTTGGTCGGCAGGGGAGCGGAGACCCAGTACTTC. The V gene is TRBV5-1, the J gene TRBJ2-5; D perhaps matches TRBD1 (6 bases). The germline CDR1 and CDR2 sequences are SGHRS and YFSETQ. The CDR3 length is 15 residues. Between the trimmed V and J ends, which lost 0 bases and 5 bases, there was a span of 14 bases.

The CDR3 loop reads CASSQGGFYNEQFF. CDR3 sequence (DNA): TGTGCCAGCAGTCAGGGGGGATTCTACAATGAGCAGTTCTTC. This rearrangement joins TRBV7-2 to TRBJ2-1; possible D gene TRBD1, 7 bases. Per the germline V gene, CDR1 is SGHTA and CDR2 is FQGNSA. Trimming shortened V by 6 bases and J by 3 bases, and 12 bases separated the two germline ends. The CDR3 has 14 residues.

The CDR3 loop reads CASKQANVNTEAFF. The CDR3 DNA reads TGTGCCAGCAAACAGGCGAACGTGAACACTGAAGCTTTCTTT. The genes are TRBV6-5 and TRBJ1-1; D may be TRBD1 (5 bases). The CDR3 loop spans 14 amino acids. Trimming took off 7 bases at V and 0 bases at J, with 12 bases between the two ends. Looked up from germline, CDR1 is MNHEY and CDR2 is SVGAGI.

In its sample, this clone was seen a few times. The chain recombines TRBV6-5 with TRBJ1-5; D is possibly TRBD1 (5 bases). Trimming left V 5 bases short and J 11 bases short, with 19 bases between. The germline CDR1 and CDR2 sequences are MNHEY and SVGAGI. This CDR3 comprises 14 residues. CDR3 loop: CASSAWDRPGSQHF. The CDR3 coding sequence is TGTGCCAGCAGTGCTTGGGACCGCCCCGGATCCCAGCATTTT.

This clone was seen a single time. The CDR3 DNA follows: TGTGCCAGCAGCTCCTCAACGAGAGTTTCCGAGCAGTACTTC. Amino acid sequence: CASSSSTRVSEQYF. The V gene is TRBV7-2, the J gene TRBJ2-7; D is unclear. This CDR3 contains 14 residues. CDR1 is SGHTA, CDR2 FQGNSA, per germline. Trimming left V 4 bases short and J 6 bases short, with 16 bases between.

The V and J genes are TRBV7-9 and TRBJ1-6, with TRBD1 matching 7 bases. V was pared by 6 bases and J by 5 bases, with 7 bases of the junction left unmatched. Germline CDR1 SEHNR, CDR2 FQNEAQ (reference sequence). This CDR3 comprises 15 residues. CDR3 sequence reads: CASSTGTAHNSPLHF. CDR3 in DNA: TGTGCCAGCAGTACCGGGACAGCGCATAATTCACCCCTCCACTTT.

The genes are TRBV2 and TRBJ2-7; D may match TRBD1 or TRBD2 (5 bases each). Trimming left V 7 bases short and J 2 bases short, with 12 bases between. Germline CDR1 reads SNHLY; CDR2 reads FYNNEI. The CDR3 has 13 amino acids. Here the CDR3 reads CASTRTGPYEQYF. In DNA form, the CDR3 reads TGTGCCAGCACTAGAACGGGACCCTACGAGCAGTACTTC.

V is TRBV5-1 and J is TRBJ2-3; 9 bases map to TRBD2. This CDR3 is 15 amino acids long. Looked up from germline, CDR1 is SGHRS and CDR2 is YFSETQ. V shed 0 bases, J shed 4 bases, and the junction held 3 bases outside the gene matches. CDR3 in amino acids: CASSLEVAGADTQYF. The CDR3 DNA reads TGCGCCAGCAGCTTGGAAGTAGCGGGAGCAGATACGCAGTATTTT.

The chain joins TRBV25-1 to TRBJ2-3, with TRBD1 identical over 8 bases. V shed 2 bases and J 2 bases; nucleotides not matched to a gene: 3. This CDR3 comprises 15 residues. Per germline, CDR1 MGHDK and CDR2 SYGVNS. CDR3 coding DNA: TGTGCCAGCAGTGAACACAGGGGGATCACAGATACGCAGTATTTT. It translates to CASSEHRGITDTQYF.

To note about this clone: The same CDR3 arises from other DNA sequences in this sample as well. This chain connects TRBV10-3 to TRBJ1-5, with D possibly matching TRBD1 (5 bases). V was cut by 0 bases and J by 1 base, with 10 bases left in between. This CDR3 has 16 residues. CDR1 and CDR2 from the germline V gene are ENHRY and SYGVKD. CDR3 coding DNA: TGTGCCATCAGTGAGTCGGCAGGGACCAGCAATCAGCCCCAGCATTTT. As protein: CAISESAGTSNQPQHF.